One and the same sample provided the 30 T cell receptor beta chains below, sequenced in a study of Ad26.COV2.S vaccination and SARS-CoV-2 variants. The table came from immunoSEQ multiplex PCR; TCRdb's copy has only in-frame clones and leaves some out. The sample includes 300,000 to 450,000 clones, about 92% of them seen just once. The material was peripheral blood, obtained after recovery from COVID-19. Every receptor here comes from a human donor who had recovered from COVID-19.

This rearrangement joins TRBV4-1 to TRBJ2-6; no firm D call. This CDR3 region has 16 residues. V gave up 0 bases and J gave up 15 bases, with 21 bases separating them. Germline CDR1 reads MGHRA; CDR2 reads YSYEKL. CDR3 sequence: CASSQDESPRARALTF. CDR3 in DNA: TGCGCCAGCAGCCAAGATGAGTCTCCTAGAGCCCGAGCCCTGACTTTC.

The V gene is TRBV7-9, the J gene TRBJ1-4, with 7 bases fitting TRBD1. The ends lost 7 bases at V and 8 bases at J; junction bases unmatched: 7. The CDR3 consists of 13 residues. The germline CDR1 and CDR2 sequences are SEHNR and FQNEAQ (reference sequence). In DNA form, the CDR3 reads TGTGCCAGCAACCGGGACAGAGGGGAAAAACTGTTTTTT. As protein: CASNRDRGEKLFF. Filled out from reference TRBV7-9 and TRBJ1-4, the complete variable domain reads DTGVSQNPRHKITKRGQNVTFRCDPISEHNRLYWYRQTLGQGPEFLTYFQNEAQLEKSRLLSDRFSAERPKGSFSTLEIQRTEQGDSAMYLCASNRDRGEKLFFGSGTQLSVL.

The J gene is TRBJ1-1, the V gene TRBV6-2 or TRBV6-3; perhaps TRBD1 as D (5 bases). Per germline, CDR1 MNHEY and CDR2 SVGEGT. Trimming cost V 2 bases and J 0 bases, with 19 bases left between them. CDR3 length equals 18 residues. CDR3 DNA sequence: TGTGCCAGCAGTTACCCCTTATCTGTTGGGGCCTTGAACACTGAAGCTTTCTTT. This sequence encodes CASSYPLSVGALNTEAFF.

The chain uses TRBV29-1 and TRBJ2-5; D is undetermined. V was trimmed by 7 bases and J by 5 bases, leaving 8 bases between them. Germline values: CDR1 SQVTM, CDR2 ANQGSEA. The CDR3 has 10 amino acids. The CDR3 coding sequence is TGCAGCGGCCAGGAGGAGACCCAGTACTTC. This codes for CSGQEETQYF.

The chain has TRBV27 and TRBJ1-2; perhaps TRBD1 as D (5 bases). V was trimmed by 3 bases and J by 6 bases, leaving 11 bases between them. Germline CDR1 and CDR2: MNHEY and SMNVEV (reference sequence). The CDR3 totals 13 residues. The CDR3 DNA is TGTGCCAGCAGTTTGTCCGGGACTCATGGCTACACCTTC. This gives the protein CASSLSGTHGYTF.

This chain links TRBV11-2 with TRBJ2-7; no reliable D call. CDR1 is SGHAT and CDR2 is FQNNGV in the germline V gene. Trimming pared 4 bases from V and 3 bases from J, leaving 7 bases between. This CDR3 is 12 amino acids long. The CDR3 spells CASSSQVYEQYF. The CDR3 region has the DNA TGTGCCAGCAGCTCGCAGGTCTACGAGCAGTACTTC. Looking up the rest from reference TRBV11-2 and TRBJ2-7 gives the full variable domain: EAGVAQSPRYKIIEKRQSVAFWCNPISGHATLYWYQQILGQGPKLLIQFQNNGVVDDSQLPKDRFSAERLKGVDSTLKIQPAKLEDSAVYLCASSSQVYEQYFGPGTRLTVT.

The gene calls are TRBV12-5 and TRBJ1-1, with 8 bases that match TRBD1. There are 14 residues in the CDR3. The germline V gene encodes CDR1 LGHNT and CDR2 FRNRAP. V shed 4 bases and J 5 bases; nucleotides not matched to a gene: 6. In DNA, the CDR3 is TGTGCTAGTGGTTCCAGGGGGCGAGGAACTGAAGCTTTCTTT. It encodes CASGSRGRGTEAFF. Full variable domain (rest looked up from reference TRBV12-5 and TRBJ1-1): DARVTQTPRHKVTEMGQEVTMRCQPILGHNTVFWYRQTMMQGLELLAYFRNRAPLDDSGMPKDRFSAEMPDATLATLKIQPSEPRDSAVYFCASGSRGRGTEAFFGQGTRLTVV.

The rearrangement uses TRBV7-2 and TRBJ2-7; D perhaps matches TRBD1 (5 bases). This CDR3 spans 15 amino acids. Germline CDR1 and CDR2: SGHTA and FQGNSA. Trimming shortened V by 2 bases and J by 2 bases, and 13 bases separated the two germline ends. The CDR3 is CASSLNVGQAYEQYF. The CDR3 coding sequence is TGTGCCAGCAGCTTAAATGTAGGACAAGCCTACGAGCAGTACTTC. Filled out from reference TRBV7-2 and TRBJ2-7, the complete variable domain reads GAGVSQSPSNKVTEKGKDVELRCDPISGHTALYWYRQSLGQGLEFLIYFQGNSAPDKSGLPSDRFSAERTGGSVSTLTIQRTQQEDSAVYLCASSLNVGQAYEQYFGPGTRLTVT.

V is TRBV4-1 and J is TRBJ1-6, with D unresolved. V lost 0 bases to trimming and J lost 0 bases, with 9 bases between them. The CDR3 spans 17 residues. Looked up from germline, CDR1 is MGHRA and CDR2 is YSYEKL. In DNA, the CDR3 is TGCGCCAGCAGCCAAGATCGGGCGAGCTCCTATAATTCACCCCTCCACTTT. It is translated as CASSQDRASSYNSPLHF.

This clone was recorded once. The chain is built from TRBV19 and TRBJ1-5; D not certain. This CDR3 region has 15 residues. CDR1 is LNHDA, CDR2 SQIVND, per germline (reference sequence). V was shortened by 3 bases and J by 0 bases, with 9 bases between the two germline ends. CDR3 bases: TGTGCCAGTAGTATCGATACAGCTAGCAATCAGCCCCAGCATTTT. Amino acid sequence: CASSIDTASNQPQHF.

This chain links TRBV5-4 with TRBJ2-3; TRBD2 matches at 7 bases. This CDR3 has 16 amino acids. Germline CDR1 reads SGHNT; CDR2 reads YYREEE (reference sequence). J was trimmed by 0 bases and V by 1 base; bases with no gene match: 5. The CDR3 DNA reads TGTGCCAGCAGCTTGCGGGGGGTTCAGAGCACAGATACGCAGTATTTT. This gives the protein CASSLRGVQSTDTQYF. Drawing the rest from reference TRBV5-4 and TRBJ2-3, the complete variable domain is ETGVTQSPTHLIKTRGQQVTLRCSSQSGHNTVSWYQQALGQGPQFIFQYYREEENGRGNFPPRFSGLQFPNYSSELNVNALELDDSALYLCASSLRGVQSTDTQYFGPGTRLTVL.

This sequence joins TRBV15 and TRBJ1-2, with 10 bases identical to TRBD1. From germline, CDR1 is LNHNV and CDR2 YYDKDF (reference sequence). J gave up 4 bases and V 5 bases, and 13 bases lay outside the gene matches. CDR3 length: 17 amino acids. The CDR3 spells CATSGPGWTGGGYGYTF. Written as DNA, the CDR3 is TGTGCCACCAGCGGACCAGGATGGACAGGGGGTGGCTATGGCTACACCTTC. Full variable domain (missing parts from reference TRBV15 and TRBJ1-2): DAMVIQNPRYQVTQFGKPVTLSCSQTLNHNVMYWYQQKSSQAPKLLFHYYDKDFNNEADTPDNFQSRRPNTSFCFLDIRSPGLGDTAMYLCATSGPGWTGGGYGYTFGSGTRLTVV.

The chain has TRBV4-1 and TRBJ1-3, with D perhaps TRBD1 (6 bases). Trimming shortened V by 4 bases and J by 0 bases, and 19 bases separated the two germline ends. The CDR3 runs to 18 residues. Germline loops: CDR1 MGHRA, CDR2 YSYEKL. CDR3 in amino acids: CASSRIIPTGRSGNTIYF. DNA for the CDR3: TGCGCCAGCAGCCGAATTATTCCTACAGGGCGCTCTGGAAACACCATATATTTT.

This chain uses TRBV10-2 with TRBJ1-2, with TRBD1 identical over 9 bases. The germline V gene has CDR1 WSHSY and CDR2 SAAADI. With 5 bases clipped from V and 3 bases from J, the junction kept 4 bases outside the gene matches. CDR3 length: 14 residues. The CDR3 DNA is TGCGCCAGCAGTTACAGGGGGCAGGACTATGGCTACACCTTC. The encoded protein is CASSYRGQDYGYTF.

This clone was recorded once. V usage is TRBV19 and J usage is TRBJ2-3; tentatively, D is TRBD1 (5 bases). Germline assignment: CDR1 LNHDA and CDR2 SQIVND (reference sequence). V was pared by 0 bases and J by 1 base, with 17 bases between. The CDR3 sequence is 18 residues long. The CDR3 nucleotides are TGTGCCAGTAGTATAGACAGGGAAGGGTTCACGGGCACAGATACGCAGTATTTT. Its protein is CASSIDREGFTGTDTQYF.

The V and J genes are TRBV9 and TRBJ2-1; 11 bases agree with TRBD1. The CDR3 consists of 15 residues. Germline V lookup: CDR1 SGDLS, CDR2 YYNGEE. V trimming: 0 bases; J trimming: 9 bases; junction bases outside the gene matches: 5. The CDR3 DNA is TGTGCCAGCAGCGTAGCGGGACAGGGGGTTGGTGAGCAGTTCTTC. Translating it yields CASSVAGQGVGEQFF. Combining the CDR3 with reference TRBV9 and TRBJ2-1 gives the whole variable domain DSGVTQTPKHLITATGQRVTLRCSPRSGDLSVYWYQQSLDQGLQFLIQYYNGEERAKGNILERFSAQQFPDLHSELNLSSLELGDSALYFCASSVAGQGVGEQFFGPGTRLTVL.

The chain couples TRBV5-3 to TRBJ2-7; D unclear. TRBV5-3 is flagged as an ORF with uncertain function. V shed 1 base and J shed 3 bases, with 8 bases lying between them. This CDR3 spans 13 amino acids. The CDR3 nucleotides read TGTGCCAGAAGCTTGTGGCCGGGCTACGAGCAGTACTTC. Translation gives CARSLWPGYEQYF.

The rearrangement joins TRBV5-6 to TRBJ1-2; D gene uncertain. The CDR3 is 13 amino acids. V was shortened by 0 bases and J by 7 bases, with 10 bases between the two germline ends. The germline gives CDR1 SGHDT, CDR2 YYEEEE. CDR3 loop: CASSLAWDRGYTF. CDR3 DNA sequence: TGTGCCAGCAGCTTGGCGTGGGATCGTGGCTACACCTTC.

This clone has only one observation. The junction shows a germline mismatch at one end, possibly a read error. The chain links TRBV2 to TRBJ1-2; D is ambiguous. The CDR3 consists of 11 residues. Per the germline V gene, CDR1 is SNHLY and CDR2 is FYNNEI. The CDR3 loop reads CASSSMLAVLF. The CDR3, as DNA: TGTGCCAGCAGCTCGATGTTGGCAGTCCTCTTC.

This chain links TRBV18 with TRBJ1-5; 8 bases match TRBD1. This CDR3 has 19 residues. The trim removed 0 bases at V and 0 bases at J, leaving 10 bases unmatched. Germline loops: CDR1 KGHSH, CDR2 LQKENI. In DNA form, the CDR3 reads TGTGCCAGCTCACCACCGCGACAGGGGAAGGGGAATAGCAATCAGCCCCAGCATTTT. Its translation is CASSPPRQGKGNSNQPQHF.

The rearrangement links TRBV28 to TRBJ1-4; D is undetermined. V lost 5 bases and J lost 3, with 13 bases in between. This CDR3 is built from 15 residues. The germline gives CDR1 MDHEN, CDR2 SYDVKM. The CDR3 here is CASSTRGLSNEKLFF. DNA for the CDR3: TGTGCCAGCAGTACCCGCGGGTTGTCTAATGAAAAACTGTTTTTT. Complete variable domain (other parts from reference TRBV28 and TRBJ1-4): DVKVTQSSRYLVKRTGEKVFLECVQDMDHENMFWYRQDPGLGLRLIYFSYDVKMKEKGDIPEGYSVSREKKERFSLILESASTNQTSMYLCASSTRGLSNEKLFFGSGTQLSVL.

This CDR3 reads CASPDRSRDLNTEAFF. DNA for the CDR3: TGTGCCAGCCCAGACAGATCTCGAGACCTGAACACTGAAGCTTTCTTT. V usage is TRBV25-1 and J usage is TRBJ1-1, with D maybe TRBD1 (5 bases). Trimming left V 8 bases short and J 0 bases short, with 19 bases between. CDR3 size: 16 residues. Germline CDR1 and CDR2: MGHDK and SYGVNS.

The V gene is TRBV2, the J gene TRBJ1-1; D gene unclear. The CDR3 totals 15 residues. The germline V and J ends were trimmed by 1 base and 1 base, with 10 bases remaining between them. Looked up from germline, CDR1 is SNHLY and CDR2 is FYNNEI. The CDR3 DNA sequence: TGTGCCAGCAGTGAAGTAGTCAGGCCGAACACTGAAGCTTTCTTT. It codes for CASSEVVRPNTEAFF.

This clone has a single count. The V and J genes are TRBV6-6 and TRBJ2-5; D gene ambiguous. The CDR3 consists of 13 residues. The V end was cut by 5 bases, the J end by 5 bases, with 12 bases between. Germline V gene sequence: CDR1 MNHNY, CDR2 SVGAGI (reference sequence). CDR3 residues: CASSPRLEETQYF. The CDR3, as DNA: TGTGCCAGCAGTCCCCGACTGGAGGAGACCCAGTACTTC.

This sequence joins TRBV3-1 (or the pseudogene TRBV3-2) and TRBJ1-2; 10 nucleotides line up with TRBD1. The CDR3 has 17 residues. Per germline, CDR1 LGHDT and CDR2 YNNKEL (reference sequence). V lost 2 bases and J lost 4; bases outside the gene matches: 10. The CDR3 nucleotides are TGTGCCAGCAGCCAACTTGTAGACAGGGGGCGTGCCTATGGCTACACCTTC. Its protein is CASSQLVDRGRAYGYTF.

The chain employs TRBV6-5 and TRBJ1-1, with D tentatively TRBD1 (5 bases). The V gene lost 3 bases and the J gene lost 3 bases, with 17 bases spanning the gap. This CDR3 contains 16 residues. The germline gives CDR1 MNHEY, CDR2 SVGAGI. The CDR3, as DNA: TGTGCCAGCAGTTATCGGGGGGTTAGACTGGACACTGAAGCTTTCTTT. It is translated as CASSYRGVRLDTEAFF.

The chain couples TRBV19 to TRBJ2-7, with a weak D call TRBD1 (6 bases). Trimming pared 6 bases from V and 1 base from J, leaving 16 bases between. This CDR3 region has 15 residues. The germline CDR1 and CDR2 sequences are LNHDA and SQIVND (reference sequence). The CDR3 DNA follows: TGTGCCAGTAGATCCCAGGGGCCGGGGTCCTACGAGCAGTACTTC. Encoded protein: CASRSQGPGSYEQYF.

The chain is built from TRBV2 and TRBJ2-7; a weak D match, TRBD1 (5 bases). This CDR3 spans 13 amino acids. The germline V gene encodes CDR1 SNHLY and CDR2 FYNNEI. Deletions cut 4 bases from V and 2 bases from J, with 9 bases between. The CDR3 region is CASSARGTYEQYF. Written as DNA, the CDR3 is TGTGCCAGCAGTGCTAGGGGAACCTACGAGCAGTACTTC.

The count of this clone is one. The chain carries TRBV29-1 and TRBJ1-5; D is unresolved. This CDR3 comprises 11 residues. Germline CDR1 and CDR2: SQVTM and ANQGSEA. V lost 1 base and J lost 11, with 9 bases in between. CDR3: CSVEVGLAQHF. Here the CDR3 DNA reads TGCAGCGTTGAAGTTGGGCTGGCCCAGCATTTT.

The chain recombines TRBV27 with TRBJ2-3; no firm D call. Trimming removed 7 bases at V and 2 bases at J, with 16 bases between. From germline, CDR1 is MNHEY and CDR2 SMNVEV (reference sequence). This CDR3 region has 15 residues. CDR3 nucleotide sequence: TGTGCCAGCACAACAGATAGCCCTCACACAGATACGCAGTATTTT. Translated, it gives CASTTDSPHTDTQYF.